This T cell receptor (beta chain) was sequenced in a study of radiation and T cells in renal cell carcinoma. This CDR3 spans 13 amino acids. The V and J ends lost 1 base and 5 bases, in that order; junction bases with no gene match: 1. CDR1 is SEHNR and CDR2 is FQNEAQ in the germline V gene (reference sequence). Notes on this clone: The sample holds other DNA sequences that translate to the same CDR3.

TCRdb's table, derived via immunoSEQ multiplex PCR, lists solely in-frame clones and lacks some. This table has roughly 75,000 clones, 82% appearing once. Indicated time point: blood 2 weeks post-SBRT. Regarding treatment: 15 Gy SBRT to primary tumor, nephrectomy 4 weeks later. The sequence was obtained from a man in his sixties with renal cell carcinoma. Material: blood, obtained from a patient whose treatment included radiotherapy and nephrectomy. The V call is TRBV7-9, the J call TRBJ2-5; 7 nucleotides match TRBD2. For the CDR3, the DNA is TGTGCCAGCAGCTTAGTGGGGGGGGAGACCCAGTACTTC. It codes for CASSLVGGETQYF.